Listed below are T cell receptor beta chains from one sample, sequenced in a study of T cell responses to AZD1222 COVID-19 vaccine. Repertoires were generated with immunoSEQ multiplex PCR, while TCRdb's copy carries only in-frame clones and drops some. The data show some 110,000 clones, 90% seen once. The specimen comprised peripheral blood, sampled on day 0 of AZD1222 vaccination. The receptor set was obtained from an adult in good health. CDR3s include the opening cysteine and the closing phenylalanine or tryptophan. The D gene is left open where the match is weak. A row's size may be missing; if present it is once, few, many or a size class.

>TRBD1|17|TRBJ1-3|TRBV9|NA
CASSVAGQGANLNTIYF
TGTGCCAGCAGCGTAGCGGGGCAGGGGGCCAATCTAAACACCATATATTTT
>NA|15|TRBJ2-7|TRBV2|once
CASSSTGRGDNEQYF
TGTGCCAGCAGTTCCACCGGGAGAGGGGACAACGAGCAGTACTTC
>NA|12|TRBJ1-5|TRBV28|NA
CASGLRGQPQHF
TGTGCCAGCGGCCTGAGGGGTCAGCCCCAGCATTTT
>NA|15|TRBJ1-1|TRBV4-2|once
CASSQKTAGNTEAFF
TGTGCCAGCAGCCAAAAGACCGCCGGTAACACTGAAGCTTTCTTT
>NA|16|TRBJ1-6|TRBV28|NA
CASIVNRASSGSPLHF
TGTGCCAGCATTGTGAACCGGGCCTCCAGCGGTTCACCCCTCCACTTT
>NA|15|TRBJ2-2|TRBV2|NA
CASSEERVNTGELFF
TGTGCCAGCAGTGAAGAGAGAGTGAACACCGGGGAGCTGTTTTTT
>TRBD2|16|TRBJ2-3|TRBV5-5|NA
CASRGQRGQRTDTQYF
TGTGCGTCACGGGGCCAGCGGGGCCAACGCACAGATACGCAGTATTTT
>NA|15|TRBJ1-1|TRBV6-5|NA
CASSYQQQGNTEAFF
TGTGCCAGCAGTTATCAACAACAGGGGAACACTGAAGCTTTCTTT
>NA|13|TRBJ2-1|TRBV6-6|NA
CASSPLVVNEQFF
TGTGCCAGCAGTCCACTAGTTGTCAATGAGCAGTTCTTC
>NA|11|TRBJ2-1|TRBV20-1|NA
CSAIRGDEQFF
TGCAGTGCTATCAGGGGTGATGAGCAGTTCTTC
>NA|15|TRBJ2-1|TRBV7-8|NA
CASSLAGGFASEQFF
TGTGCCAGCAGCTTAGCGGGCGGATTCGCTAGTGAGCAGTTCTTC
>NA|15|TRBJ2-2|TRBV9|NA
CASSVIGGFTGELFF
TGTGCCAGCAGCGTTATTGGAGGGTTCACCGGGGAGCTGTTTTTT
>NA|15|TRBJ1-4|TRBV4-3|NA
CASSQRAGTNEKLFF
TGCGCCAGCAGCCAGCGGGCCGGGACTAATGAAAAACTGTTTTTT
>NA|14|TRBJ1-3|TRBV7-9|once
CASSLDYSGNTIYF
TGTGCCAGCAGCTTAGATTACTCTGGAAACACCATATATTTT
>NA|14|TRBJ2-7|TRBV19|NA
CASSILAVPYEQYF
TGTGCCAGTAGTATCTTAGCGGTCCCCTACGAGCAGTACTTC
>NA|13|TRBJ1-1|TRBV4-2|NA
CASSQEGLAEAFF
TGTGCCAGCAGCCAAGAAGGCCTGGCGGAAGCTTTCTTT
>NA|14|TRBJ2-3|TRBV18|NA
CASSPPTPPDTQYF
TGTGCCAGCTCACCCCCAACTCCGCCGGATACGCAGTATTTT
>TRBD2|15|TRBJ2-1|TRBV27|once
CASRSGTSGRDEQFF
TGTGCCAGCAGGAGCGGGACTAGCGGGAGAGATGAGCAGTTCTTC
>NA|14|TRBJ1-1|TRBV11-3|NA
CASSLNWGNTEAFF
TGTGCCAGCAGCTTAAATTGGGGGAACACTGAAGCTTTCTTT
>TRBD1|14|TRBJ1-2|TRBV18|NA
CASSSGTGDYGYTF
TGTGCCAGCTCTTCCGGGACAGGGGATTATGGCTACACCTTC